This is a list of T cell receptor beta chains from one sample in a study of blood T cell repertoires in COVID-19. Profiling relied on immunoSEQ multiplex PCR, and the TCRdb table lists in-frame clones only, not all of them. This table has about 190,000 clones, about 86% appearing once. Input material: peripheral blood. All receptors come from a man aged 25 to 40 with active or convalescent COVID-19. Both conserved end residues are part of each CDR3. Fields, in order: V gene, D gene, clone size, J gene, CDR3 protein, CDR3 DNA. A D gene is named only where the DNA matches it firmly. The size of a clone is reported for some rows only, either as once, few or many, or as a class for expanded clones.

>TRBV6-5|.|.|TRBJ2-5
CASSYSFKRETQYF
TGTGCCAGCAGTTATTCCTTTAAGAGGGAGACCCAGTACTTC
>TRBV5-1|.|.|TRBJ1-6
CASSLAVRGLGNSPLHF
TGCGCCAGCAGCTTGGCAGTCAGGGGTCTAGGTAATTCACCCCTCCACTTT
>TRBV9|TRBD1|.|TRBJ1-2
CASSGSGTVNYGYTF
TGTGCCAGCAGCGGATCCGGGACAGTAAACTATGGCTACACCTTC
>TRBV29-1|TRBD1|.|TRBJ2-7
CSVERQGAGEQYF
TGCAGCGTTGAACGACAGGGGGCTGGGGAGCAGTACTTC
>TRBV2|.|once|TRBJ2-3
CARDDLEDTDTQYF
TGTGCCCGAGACGACCTAGAGGACACAGATACGCAGTATTTT
>TRBV6-1|.|.|TRBJ1-5
CASSEGPLVVQPQHF
TGTGCCAGCAGTGAAGGCCCATTAGTCGTTCAGCCCCAGCATTTT
>TRBV27|.|.|TRBJ2-1
CASSPRTGTYNEQFF
TGTGCCAGCAGTCCCCGGACGGGGACCTACAATGAGCAGTTCTTC
>TRBV7-9|TRBD1|.|TRBJ2-1
CASSLDPGQGHNEQFF
TGTGCCAGCAGCTTAGACCCGGGACAGGGACACAATGAGCAGTTCTTC
>TRBV6-1|.|.|TRBJ1-6
CASSEGRGPNNSPLHF
TGTGCCAGCAGTGAAGGACGAGGGCCCAATAATTCACCCCTCCACTTT
>TRBV9|.|.|TRBJ1-5
CASSVGGLNNQPQHF
TGTGCCAGCAGCGTAGGGGGGCTTAACAATCAGCCCCAGCATTTT
>TRBV7-2|TRBD2|.|TRBJ2-1
CASSPNGLADDNEQFF
TGTGCCAGCAGCCCAAACGGACTAGCGGACGACAATGAGCAGTTCTTC
>TRBV14|.|.|TRBJ1-6
CASSQGSRSSYNSPLHF
TGTGCCAGCAGCCAGGGGAGCAGGAGCTCCTATAATTCACCCCTCCACTTT
>TRBV7-9|.|.|TRBJ2-7
CASSSRQDDRYEQYF
TGTGCCAGCAGCTCCCGACAGGATGACCGCTACGAGCAGTACTTC
>TRBV6-1|TRBD1|.|TRBJ2-1
CASSEETGGYNEQFF
TGTGCCAGCAGTGAAGAGACAGGGGGCTACAATGAGCAGTTCTTC
>TRBV11-3|.|.|TRBJ1-1
CASSLTAGDTEAFF
TGTGCCAGCAGCTTGACGGCAGGGGACACTGAAGCTTTCTTT
>TRBV6-5|.|.|TRBJ2-3
CASSYSPRSTDTQYF
TGTGCCAGCAGTTACTCGCCTCGGAGCACAGATACGCAGTATTTT
>TRBV18|.|.|TRBJ1-1
CASSPDGGNTEAFF
TGTGCCAGCTCCCCCGACGGGGGGAACACTGAAGCTTTCTTT
>TRBV27|TRBD1|.|TRBJ1-3
CASSLSYMTGSGNTIYF
TGTGCCAGCAGTTTATCTTACATGACAGGGTCTGGAAACACCATATATTTT
>TRBV12-3/TRBV12-4|.|.|TRBJ1-1
CASSLGDTEAFF
TGTGCCAGCAGTTTGGGCGACACTGAAGCTTTCTTT
>TRBV9|TRBD2|.|TRBJ2-1
CASNNPTSGDNEQFF
TGTGCCAGCAACAATCCGACTAGCGGGGACAATGAGCAGTTCTTC
>TRBV4-1|.|.|TRBJ2-3
CASSPGADTQYF
TGCGCCAGCAGCCCGGGGGCAGATACGCAGTATTTT
>TRBV28|.|.|TRBJ1-1
CASSAGQGTEAFF
TGTGCCAGCAGTGCGGGGCAGGGCACTGAAGCTTTCTTT